These T cell receptor beta chains were read from a single sample in a study of T cells in Graves' hyperthyroidism and ophthalmopathy. MiXCR, applied by TCRdb to the multiplex PCR reads, yields one record per CDR3 protein. This sample carries 500,000 or so distinct CDR3 sequences, 15% to 20% of them seen once, and the ten largest clones take roughly 18%. Specimen: blood. The receptors stem from a woman aged 18-29 years with Graves' ophthalmopathy. The CDR3 runs from the conserved cysteine through the conserved F or W. Fields, in order: clone size, V gene, D gene, J gene, CDR3 DNA, CDR3 protein. A D gene is named only where the DNA matches it firmly. Clone sizes are given selectively: once, few, many, or a class where the clone is expanded.

clone size: many; V gene: TRBV6-2/TRBV6-3; D gene: TRBD2; J gene: TRBJ2-2; CDR3 DNA: TGTGCCAGCAGTTACTCGATTAGCGGGAACGACGACACCGGGGAGCTGTTTTTT; CDR3 protein: CASSYSISGNDDTGELFF
clone size: NA; V gene: TRBV29-1; D gene: NA; J gene: TRBJ2-1; CDR3 DNA: TGCAGCGTCAGTCAGGGTAATGAGCAGTTCTTC; CDR3 protein: CSVSQGNEQFF
clone size: NA; V gene: TRBV6-1; D gene: TRBD1; J gene: TRBJ1-4; CDR3 DNA: TGTGCCAGCAGTGGACCCAGGGGGGGAAAACTGTTTTTT; CDR3 protein: CASSGPRGGKLFF
clone size: NA; V gene: TRBV7-8; D gene: NA; J gene: TRBJ2-7; CDR3 DNA: TGTGCCAGCAGCTTAGTCGATCGGGGAGGATTCTACGAGCAGTACTTC; CDR3 protein: CASSLVDRGGFYEQYF
clone size: many; V gene: TRBV27; D gene: NA; J gene: TRBJ1-5; CDR3 DNA: TGTGCCAGCAGTCATAACAGCCCCCCCAATCAGCCCCAGCATTTT; CDR3 protein: CASSHNSPPNQPQHF
clone size: many; V gene: TRBV28; D gene: NA; J gene: TRBJ1-5; CDR3 DNA: TGTGCCAGCAGTTTACTGTCGGGGGATCAGCCCCAGCATTTT; CDR3 protein: CASSLLSGDQPQHF
clone size: many; V gene: TRBV2; D gene: TRBD1; J gene: TRBJ1-1; CDR3 DNA: TGTGCCAGCAGGGCAACCGGGACAGCGAACACTGAAGCTTTCTTT; CDR3 protein: CASRATGTANTEAFF
clone size: NA; V gene: TRBV19; D gene: NA; J gene: TRBJ1-5; CDR3 DNA: TGTGCCAGTAGTTGGGGTGATAGCAATCAGCCCCAGCATTTT; CDR3 protein: CASSWGDSNQPQHF
clone size: once; V gene: TRBV12-3/TRBV12-4; D gene: TRBD1; J gene: TRBJ2-1; CDR3 DNA: TGTGCCAGCAGTCCGCCCCCCGGGACAGGGAGTAATGAGCAGTTCTTC; CDR3 protein: CASSPPPGTGSNEQFF
clone size: few; V gene: TRBV18; D gene: NA; J gene: TRBJ1-5; CDR3 DNA: TGTGCCAGCTCATCAACAAGTTACATGGGATACGGCAATCAGCCCCAGCATTTT; CDR3 protein: CASSSTSYMGYGNQPQHF
clone size: many; V gene: TRBV7-3; D gene: NA; J gene: TRBJ1-1; CDR3 DNA: TGTGCCAGCAGCCCCGGGTATAGCACTGAAGCTTTCTTT; CDR3 protein: CASSPGYSTEAFF
clone size: many; V gene: TRBV4-3; D gene: NA; J gene: TRBJ2-6; CDR3 DNA: TGCGCCAGCAGCCAAGATGGGGCGAGGGGGGCCAACGTCCTGACTTTC; CDR3 protein: CASSQDGARGANVLTF
clone size: NA; V gene: TRBV7-9; D gene: NA; J gene: TRBJ2-1; CDR3 DNA: TGTGCCAGCAGCTTAGCGCGAGGACTATCCTACAATGAGCAGTTCTTC; CDR3 protein: CASSLARGLSYNEQFF
clone size: NA; V gene: TRBV5-1; D gene: NA; J gene: TRBJ1-6; CDR3 DNA: TGCGCCAGCAGCTTGGAAGGGAGGGAGTATTCCCATAATTCACCCCTCCACTTT; CDR3 protein: CASSLEGREYSHNSPLHF
clone size: NA; V gene: TRBV19; D gene: NA; J gene: TRBJ1-1; CDR3 DNA: TGTGCCAGTAGCCTCAGAGGATCGACCACTGAAGCTTTCTTT; CDR3 protein: CASSLRGSTTEAFF
clone size: NA; V gene: TRBV11-3; D gene: TRBD2; J gene: TRBJ2-2; CDR3 DNA: TGTGCCAGCAGCTTGGCTAGCGGGACGACGACCGGGGAGCTGTTTTTT; CDR3 protein: CASSLASGTTTGELFF
clone size: many; V gene: TRBV27; D gene: TRBD2; J gene: TRBJ2-3; CDR3 DNA: TGTGCCAGCAGTTTATCATCGACTAGCGGGAGTAGAGATACGCAGTATTTT; CDR3 protein: CASSLSSTSGSRDTQYF
clone size: few; V gene: TRBV5-1; D gene: TRBD2; J gene: TRBJ2-1; CDR3 DNA: TGCGCCAGCAGCGCAAGCGGGAATCTAGATGAGCAGTTCTTC; CDR3 protein: CASSASGNLDEQFF
clone size: NA; V gene: TRBV5-6; D gene: NA; J gene: TRBJ2-1; CDR3 DNA: TGTGCCAGCAGCCAACTCGGAGTTGGGGTGGACAATGAGCAGTTCTTC; CDR3 protein: CASSQLGVGVDNEQFF
clone size: NA; V gene: TRBV6-1; D gene: NA; J gene: TRBJ1-2; CDR3 DNA: TGTGCCAGCTCGGAGGGTACCTATGGCTACACCTTC; CDR3 protein: CASSEGTYGYTF
clone size: many; V gene: TRBV11-2; D gene: NA; J gene: TRBJ1-5; CDR3 DNA: TGTGCCAGCAGCTTATCGAGGGGGAATCAGCCCCAGCATTTT; CDR3 protein: CASSLSRGNQPQHF
clone size: once; V gene: TRBV7-2; D gene: TRBD2; J gene: TRBJ2-3; CDR3 DNA: TGTGCCAGCAGCCCTATAGCGGGAGGTCGCAATACGCAGTATTTT; CDR3 protein: CASSPIAGGRNTQYF
clone size: NA; V gene: TRBV12-3/TRBV12-4; D gene: NA; J gene: TRBJ2-5; CDR3 DNA: TGTGCCAGCAGTGGACTGTCAAGGGAGACCCAGTACTTC; CDR3 protein: CASSGLSRETQYF
clone size: many; V gene: TRBV7-7; D gene: NA; J gene: TRBJ1-1; CDR3 DNA: TGTGCTAGCAGCCCGATGGGCAGGGAGAACACTGAAGCTTTCTTT; CDR3 protein: CASSPMGRENTEAFF
clone size: few; V gene: TRBV6-5; D gene: NA; J gene: TRBJ1-5; CDR3 DNA: TGTGCCAGCAGTTACTCGTTGCAGGGACACCAGCCCCAGCATTTT; CDR3 protein: CASSYSLQGHQPQHF
clone size: many; V gene: TRBV27; D gene: NA; J gene: TRBJ1-5; CDR3 DNA: TGTGCCAGCAGTTTGACAACATATGGCAATCAGCCCCAGCATTTT; CDR3 protein: CASSLTTYGNQPQHF
clone size: many; V gene: TRBV27; D gene: NA; J gene: TRBJ2-1; CDR3 DNA: TGTGCCAGCAGTTTTTTTTACTTGGGGGGGGCAAATGAGCAGTTCTTC; CDR3 protein: CASSFFYLGGANEQFF
clone size: few; V gene: TRBV20-1; D gene: TRBD1; J gene: TRBJ1-2; CDR3 DNA: TGCAGTGCTCCACAGGGGGCTTTAAATGGCTACACCTTC; CDR3 protein: CSAPQGALNGYTF
clone size: NA; V gene: TRBV20-1; D gene: TRBD2; J gene: TRBJ2-2; CDR3 DNA: TGCAGTGCCAGTGGACTAGCGGGGGGTCGGTATTCCGGGGAGCTGTTTTTT; CDR3 protein: CSASGLAGGRYSGELFF
clone size: NA; V gene: TRBV5-1; D gene: NA; J gene: TRBJ2-6; CDR3 DNA: TGCGCCAGCAACAACAGGTCTGGGGCCAACGTCCTGACTTTC; CDR3 protein: CASNNRSGANVLTF
clone size: many; V gene: TRBV28; D gene: NA; J gene: TRBJ1-1; CDR3 DNA: TGTGCCAGCAGTTTATCGCCAGGTTCAATAGCTTTCTTT; CDR3 protein: CASSLSPGSIAFF
clone size: few; V gene: TRBV6-1; D gene: NA; J gene: TRBJ1-6; CDR3 DNA: TGTGCCAGCAGTTACAGCGCACACTCCTATAATTCACCCCTCCACTTT; CDR3 protein: CASSYSAHSYNSPLHF
clone size: many; V gene: TRBV3-1; D gene: NA; J gene: TRBJ1-2; CDR3 DNA: TGTGCCAGCAGCCAAGATCTCTCGGGACATGTGCATGGCTACACCTTC; CDR3 protein: CASSQDLSGHVHGYTF
clone size: NA; V gene: TRBV6-4; D gene: TRBD2; J gene: TRBJ2-1; CDR3 DNA: TGTGCCAGCAGTGACTCGACTAGCGGGAGTGAGCAGTTCTTC; CDR3 protein: CASSDSTSGSEQFF
clone size: once; V gene: TRBV28; D gene: NA; J gene: TRBJ2-7; CDR3 DNA: TGTGCCAGCAGTACCCTACAGGACAGCTCCTACGAGCAGTACTTC; CDR3 protein: CASSTLQDSSYEQYF
clone size: many; V gene: TRBV29-1; D gene: NA; J gene: TRBJ1-1; CDR3 DNA: TGCAGCGTTGGGGGCATGACGAACACTGAAGCTTTCTTT; CDR3 protein: CSVGGMTNTEAFF
clone size: many; V gene: TRBV20-1; D gene: TRBD1; J gene: TRBJ2-3; CDR3 DNA: TGCAGTGCGCTAGACAGGGGGCAACTGACAGATACGCAGTATTTT; CDR3 protein: CSALDRGQLTDTQYF
clone size: many; V gene: TRBV13; D gene: TRBD2; J gene: TRBJ2-1; CDR3 DNA: TGTGCCAGCAGCTCCGGGACTAGCGGGGGGGTTAGGTACAATGAGCAGTTCTTC; CDR3 protein: CASSSGTSGGVRYNEQFF
clone size: few; V gene: TRBV6-8; D gene: TRBD1; J gene: TRBJ2-7; CDR3 DNA: TGTGCCAGCACCGGGGACAGCGACTACGAGCAGTACTTC; CDR3 protein: CASTGDSDYEQYF
clone size: NA; V gene: TRBV28; D gene: NA; J gene: TRBJ2-2; CDR3 DNA: TGTGCCAGCAGTTTGTACAACACCGGGGAGCTGTTTTTT; CDR3 protein: CASSLYNTGELFF
clone size: many; V gene: TRBV6-1; D gene: NA; J gene: TRBJ2-2; CDR3 DNA: TGTGCCACCACCTCGCTGACGAGGGGCCACAACACCGGGGAGCTGTTTTTT; CDR3 protein: CATTSLTRGHNTGELFF
clone size: few; V gene: TRBV6-1; D gene: TRBD1; J gene: TRBJ2-7; CDR3 DNA: TGTGCCAGCAGTTATTTTTCCGCGGTGCAGACAGGGGGCTCCGGGAGGGAGCAGTACTTC; CDR3 protein: CASSYFSAVQTGGSGREQYF
clone size: few; V gene: TRBV20-1; D gene: NA; J gene: TRBJ2-7; CDR3 DNA: TGCAGTGCTGCGCGGACTGGGGCCTACGAGCAGTACTTC; CDR3 protein: CSAARTGAYEQYF
clone size: many; V gene: TRBV7-9; D gene: NA; J gene: TRBJ2-5; CDR3 DNA: TGTGCCAGCAGCTTAGGTGGTTTCGAGACCCAGTACTTC; CDR3 protein: CASSLGGFETQYF
clone size: many; V gene: TRBV28; D gene: TRBD1; J gene: TRBJ1-1; CDR3 DNA: TGTGCCAGCAGTTTGGGACAGGGGCGAATGAACACTGAAGCTTTCTTT; CDR3 protein: CASSLGQGRMNTEAFF
clone size: many; V gene: TRBV7-3; D gene: NA; J gene: TRBJ2-7; CDR3 DNA: TGTGCCAGCAGTTTGACAGCGTCCTACGAGCAGTACTTC; CDR3 protein: CASSLTASYEQYF
clone size: NA; V gene: TRBV28; D gene: TRBD1; J gene: TRBJ1-5; CDR3 DNA: TGTGCCAGCAGTCGGGACAGGATCAATCAGCCCCAGCATTTT; CDR3 protein: CASSRDRINQPQHF
clone size: few; V gene: TRBV9; D gene: TRBD2; J gene: TRBJ2-3; CDR3 DNA: TGTGCCAGCAGTGACCACATAGAAACTAGCGGGGGCACAGATACGCAGTATTTT; CDR3 protein: CASSDHIETSGGTDTQYF
clone size: NA; V gene: TRBV24-1; D gene: NA; J gene: TRBJ2-7; CDR3 DNA: TGTGCCACCAGTGCTTCGCGGGGAAACAGGACCGTCTCCTACGAGCAGTACTTC; CDR3 protein: CATSASRGNRTVSYEQYF
clone size: many; V gene: TRBV5-1; D gene: NA; J gene: TRBJ2-2; CDR3 DNA: TGCGCCAGCAGCTTGCAGGTTCGACAGCCCGGGGAGCTGTTTTTT; CDR3 protein: CASSLQVRQPGELFF
clone size: NA; V gene: TRBV12-5; D gene: NA; J gene: TRBJ1-5; CDR3 DNA: TGTGCTAGTGGTTTGGTAGTCGGATTGGAAAGGGCTGAAACGGGTCAGCCCCAGCATTTT; CDR3 protein: CASGLVVGLERAETGQPQHF
clone size: NA; V gene: TRBV19; D gene: NA; J gene: TRBJ2-1; CDR3 DNA: TGTGCCAGTAGTTCGGCGGGCGAGCAGTTCTTC; CDR3 protein: CASSSAGEQFF
clone size: NA; V gene: TRBV4-2; D gene: TRBD1; J gene: TRBJ1-2; CDR3 DNA: TGTGCCAGCAGCCAAGAAAGAGACAGGGGGCGAGGAGGAGGCTACACCTTC; CDR3 protein: CASSQERDRGRGGGYTF
clone size: NA; V gene: TRBV6-1; D gene: NA; J gene: TRBJ1-1; CDR3 DNA: TGTGCCAGCAGCCCGTTTCAGGGTTGGGGCACTGAAGCTTTCTTT; CDR3 protein: CASSPFQGWGTEAFF
clone size: many; V gene: TRBV6-1; D gene: TRBD1; J gene: TRBJ2-5; CDR3 DNA: TGTGCCAGCAGGTCTTATTCCGGGACAGGGGGGGAGACCCAGTACTTC; CDR3 protein: CASRSYSGTGGETQYF
clone size: NA; V gene: TRBV2; D gene: TRBD2; J gene: TRBJ2-2; CDR3 DNA: TGTGCCAGCAGTGAAGCCGGGACTAGATATTCCGGGGAGCTGTTTTTT; CDR3 protein: CASSEAGTRYSGELFF
clone size: many; V gene: TRBV15; D gene: TRBD2; J gene: TRBJ2-3; CDR3 DNA: TGTGCCACCAGCAGAGCCCGCGGGGGGGGCACAGATACGCAGTATTTT; CDR3 protein: CATSRARGGGTDTQYF